Listed here are 27 T cell receptor beta chains from one sample, sequenced in a study of T cell repertoires in cytomegalovirus infection. TCRdb reprocessed the reads via MiXCR and lists one record per CDR3 protein. The table has around 750,000 distinct CDR3 sequences, 32% seen once. These receptors are not linked to any known antigen. This specimen was cultured CD8+ T cells from PBMCs, taken from culture after CMV antigen stimulation. All receptors come from a human donor in good health (CMV status not recorded). Some clones in this sample may be carry-over from other donors' samples.

The gene calls are TRBV28 and TRBJ1-6, with TRBD1 identical over 9 bases. J lost 9 bases, V lost 5 bases, and 5 bases had no gene match. This CDR3 has 14 residues. Germline V gives CDR1 MDHEN, CDR2 SYDVKM. The CDR3 region is CASSLTGGSSPLHF. DNA for the CDR3: TGTGCCAGCAGTCTCACAGGGGGCAGTTCACCCCTCCACTTT.

This clonotype was detected many times. The chain employs TRBV5-5 and TRBJ1-2, with 8 nucleotides matching TRBD1. Losses at the gene ends were 0 bases for V and 2 bases for J; bases not matched to a gene: 3. This CDR3 has 15 amino acids. From germline, CDR1 is SGHKS and CDR2 YYEKEE (reference sequence). CDR3 DNA sequence: TGTGCCAGCAGCTTGGCAGGGGGCGCGAACTATGGCTACACCTTC. Residues: CASSLAGGANYGYTF.

V is TRBV28 and J is TRBJ2-3; D is unresolved. Germline CDR1 and CDR2: MDHEN and SYDVKM. The CDR3 has 15 amino acids. V was shortened by 2 bases and J by 3 bases, with 12 bases between the two germline ends. The CDR3 reads CASSLDRTETDTQYF. In DNA, the CDR3 is TGTGCCAGCAGTTTAGACCGGACGGAAACAGATACGCAGTATTTT. Complete variable domain (other parts from reference TRBV28 and TRBJ2-3): DVKVTQSSRYLVKRTGEKVFLECVQDMDHENMFWYRQDPGLGLRLIYFSYDVKMKEKGDIPEGYSVSREKKERFSLILESASTNQTSMYLCASSLDRTETDTQYFGPGTRLTVL.

This clonotype appeared a few times. The gene calls are TRBV27 and TRBJ2-7, with unresolved D. This CDR3 region has 15 residues. V was shortened by 3 bases and J by 3 bases, with 15 bases between the two germline ends. Germline V CDR1 and CDR2: MNHEY, SMNVEV (reference sequence). The CDR3 spells CASSLAKVNHYEQYV. DNA for the CDR3: TGTGCCAGCAGTTTGGCAAAAGTTAACCACTACGAGCAGTACGTC.

The rearrangement joins TRBV27 to TRBJ1-4; D is uncertain. V was cut by 5 bases and J by 5 bases, with 6 bases left in between. Germline assignment: CDR1 MNHEY and CDR2 SMNVEV (reference sequence). This CDR3 region has 12 residues. CDR3 amino acids: CASSVRNEKLFF. CDR3 bases: TGTGCCAGCAGTGTTAGAAATGAAAAACTGTTTTTT.

The table lists this clonotype with a few counts. The CDR3 is CSARASLGQPQHF. The CDR3 coding sequence is TGCAGTGCTAGAGCAAGTTTAGGACAGCCCCAGCATTTT. The chain recombines TRBV20-1 with TRBJ1-5, with unresolved D. Deletions cut 1 base from V and 7 bases from J, with 11 bases between. The CDR3 has 13 residues. CDR1 is DFQATT and CDR2 is SNEGSKA in the germline V gene (reference sequence).

The chain has TRBV20-1 and TRBJ2-1, with 8 bases matching TRBD2. CDR3 size: 13 residues. From germline, CDR1 is DFQATT and CDR2 SNEGSKA (reference sequence). Germline trimming cut 0 bases from V and 6 bases from J; bases unmatched to any gene: 1. The CDR3 here is CSARDGGANEQFF. For the CDR3, the DNA is TGCAGTGCTAGAGACGGGGGGGCCAATGAGCAGTTCTTC.

This clonotype was observed a handful of times. This chain joins TRBV15 and TRBJ2-7, with D perhaps matching TRBD2 (5 bases). The germline gives CDR1 LNHNV, CDR2 YYDKDF (reference sequence). The CDR3 sequence is 15 residues long. The V gene lost 0 bases and the J gene lost 6 bases, with 15 bases spanning the gap. The CDR3 DNA reads TGTGCCACCAGCAGAGATCTAGGGCCCGGAGGCGAGCAGTACGTC. Amino acid sequence: CATSRDLGPGGEQYV.

In its sample, this clonotype was seen many times. This chain uses TRBV7-2 with TRBJ2-1; D remains ambiguous. The CDR3 is 12 amino acids. V was cut by 3 bases and J by 7 bases, with 7 bases left in between. Germline values: CDR1 SGHTA, CDR2 FQGNSA. CDR3 residues: CASSFSRNEQFF. DNA for the CDR3: TGTGCCAGCAGCTTTAGTAGGAATGAGCAGTTCTTC. Variable domain in full (rest from reference TRBV7-2 and TRBJ2-1): GAGVSQSPSNKVTEKGKDVELRCDPISGHTALYWYRQSLGQGLEFLIYFQGNSAPDKSGLPSDRFSAERTGGSVSTLTIQRTQQEDSAVYLCASSFSRNEQFFGPGTRLTVL.

The gene calls are TRBV7-9 and TRBJ2-5; D call uncertain. The CDR3 spans 18 residues. Germline CDR1 and CDR2: SEHNR and FQNEAQ (reference sequence). Trimming cost V 8 bases and J 0 bases, with 25 bases left between them. The CDR3 DNA reads as TGTGCCAGCTGCTCGTACCGAGATTCTGGGGTCGACCAAGAGACCCAGTACTTC. Its protein is CASCSYRDSGVDQETQYF.

The chain carries TRBV5-4 and TRBJ1-1; D ambiguous. The CDR3 runs 15 residues. Germline V gene data show CDR1 as SGHNT and CDR2 as YYREEE (reference sequence). V was clipped by 0 bases and J by 1 base, with 10 bases between them. CDR3 sequence (DNA): TGTGCCAGCAGCTTGGGGTACCATCCGAACACTGAAGCTTTCTTT. Its translation: CASSLGYHPNTEAFF.

The V gene is TRBV7-9, the J gene TRBJ2-5; 8 bases map to TRBD1. The CDR3 consists of 15 residues. V was clipped by 1 base and J by 1 base; unmatched bases: 2. Germline lookup yields CDR1 SEHNR and CDR2 FQNEAQ (reference sequence). The CDR3 here is CASSLVDRGQETQYF. CDR3 DNA: TGTGCCAGCAGCTTAGTCGACAGGGGCCAAGAGACCCAGTACTTC.

The chain joins TRBV5-4 to TRBJ1-2; D gene uncertain. In germline, CDR1 is SGHNT, CDR2 YYREEE (reference sequence). Trimming pared 4 bases from V and 8 bases from J, leaving 21 bases between. This CDR3 has 15 residues. CDR3 DNA: TGTGCCAGCAGCCTTTCCGAAGGCCATCTGAGGGGCTACACCTTC. This codes for CASSLSEGHLRGYTF.

The rearrangement joins TRBV6-5 to TRBJ2-1; 10 bases align to TRBD2. CDR1 and CDR2 from the germline V gene are MNHEY and SVGAGI. The CDR3 length is 15 residues. V shed 5 bases, J shed 7 bases, and the junction held 8 bases outside the gene matches. The CDR3 is CASSISLAGVNEQFF. CDR3 DNA: TGTGCCAGCAGTATCTCCCTAGCGGGGGTTAATGAGCAGTTCTTC.

The CDR3: CASSQVRTGNTEAFF. The CDR3 DNA reads TGCGCCAGCAGCCAAGTTCGGACAGGGAACACTGAAGCTTTCTTT. The chain carries TRBV4-1 and TRBJ1-1, with TRBD1 matching over 7 bases. The CDR3 has 15 amino acids. J was trimmed by 1 base and V by 1 base; bases with no gene match: 3. The germline CDR1 and CDR2 sequences are MGHRA and YSYEKL.

This clonotype came up many times. V is TRBV7-8 and J is TRBJ2-2; 9 bases agree with TRBD2. The CDR3 loop spans 18 amino acids. V trimming: 2 bases; J trimming: 0 bases; junction bases outside the gene matches: 7. The germline V gene encodes CDR1 SGHVS and CDR2 FQNEAQ. The CDR3 DNA is TGTGCCAGCAGCTTAACCTCCAGCGGGGGGCCGAACACCGGGGAGCTGTTTTTT. It yields the protein CASSLTSSGGPNTGELFF.

This clonotype was detected only a few times. V and J are TRBV12-3 or TRBV12-4 and TRBJ2-1; D not resolved. V was clipped by 5 bases and J by 2 bases, with 19 bases between them. This CDR3 is built from 17 residues. CDR3 sequence: CASSPAIDSPAYNEQFF. In DNA, the CDR3 is TGTGCCAGCAGTCCCGCTATAGACTCGCCCGCCTACAATGAGCAGTTCTTC.

J is TRBJ2-2 and V is TRBV7-3; 13 positions agree with TRBD2. The CDR3 has 18 residues. Germline V gene data show CDR1 as SGHTA and CDR2 as FQGTGA. The J segment lost 7 bases and the V segment lost 0 bases, leaving 8 bases of the junction unmatched. In DNA, the CDR3 is TGTGCCAGCAGCTTAACCCCACTAGCGGGGGGGCCGAACGGGGAGCTGTTTTTT. Amino acid sequence: CASSLTPLAGGPNGELFF.

The sample holds a few counts of this clonotype. The chain carries TRBV20-1 and TRBJ2-7, with TRBD1 matching over 8 bases. The CDR3 has 17 residues. With 0 bases clipped from V and 3 bases from J, the junction kept 13 bases outside the gene matches. Germline loops: CDR1 DFQATT, CDR2 SNEGSKA (reference sequence). CDR3 loop: CSARDLGPTGVNYEQYF. The DNA for the CDR3 is TGCAGTGCTAGAGATCTAGGTCCGACAGGGGTCAACTACGAGCAGTACTTC.

This clonotype was observed a single time. This sequence joins TRBV4-3 and TRBJ1-6; 7 bases map to TRBD1. Germline V gene lookup returns CDR1 LGHNA and CDR2 YSLEER. The CDR3 totals 19 residues. J gave up 10 bases and V 0 bases, and 18 bases lay outside the gene matches. CDR3 loop: CASSQDEAQGGILGSPLHF. CDR3 sequence (DNA): TGCGCCAGCAGCCAAGATGAGGCCCAGGGGGGAATCCTTGGGTCACCCCTCCACTTT.

CDR3 residues: CASGTGTALLGTEAFF. Here the CDR3 DNA reads TGTGCCAGCGGTACCGGGACAGCCTTATTAGGCACTGAAGCTTTCTTT. The chain links TRBV6-2 or TRBV6-3 to TRBJ1-1, with TRBD1 identical over 7 bases. Trimming removed 8 bases from V and 4 bases from J; junction bases left unmatched: 16. Per the germline V gene, CDR1 is MNHEY and CDR2 is SVGEGT. There are 16 residues in the CDR3.

The rearrangement links TRBV7-9 to TRBJ1-1; D unclear. The CDR3 is made up of 15 amino acids. Trimming removed 6 bases at V and 1 base at J, with 15 bases between. Germline V lookup: CDR1 SEHNR, CDR2 FQNEAQ (reference sequence). CDR3 region: CASSPPLAANTEAFF. The CDR3 bases are TGTGCCAGCAGTCCTCCGTTGGCAGCGAACACTGAAGCTTTCTTT.

At least ten counts were recorded for this clonotype. The J gene is TRBJ1-1, the V gene TRBV4-1; 9 nucleotides match TRBD1. With V trimmed by 4 bases and J by 3 bases, 3 bases remained unmatched. CDR3 length: 14 residues. CDR1 is MGHRA, CDR2 YSYEKL, per germline. The CDR3 reads CASSPWTGDTEAFF. The CDR3 DNA sequence: TGCGCCAGCAGCCCCTGGACAGGGGACACTGAAGCTTTCTTT.

V usage is TRBV19 and J usage is TRBJ1-6; D is unresolved. Trimming stripped 8 bases from V and 13 bases from J, with 21 bases between. Germline loops: CDR1 LNHDA, CDR2 SQIVND (reference sequence). This CDR3 has 14 residues. CDR3 in DNA: TGTGCCAGTCACCCTCCGGGATCCAAGTGGCCCCTCCACTTT. Translation gives CASHPPGSKWPLHF.

The chain couples TRBV6-6 to TRBJ2-1; perhaps D is TRBD1 or TRBD2 (5 bases each). The CDR3 loop spans 14 amino acids. Germline V CDR1 and CDR2: MNHNY, SVGAGI (reference sequence). V dropped 8 bases and J dropped 0 bases, with 11 bases sitting between them. As DNA, the CDR3 is TGTGCCAGCTTGGGACCCCCCTCCTACAATGAGCAGTTCTTC. Its translation: CASLGPPSYNEQFF.

This clonotype has a count of ten or more. V and J are TRBV7-6 and TRBJ2-2, with D unclear. Germline V gene sequence: CDR1 SGHVS, CDR2 FNYEAQ. V lost 5 bases and J 4 bases, leaving 2 bases between the germline ends. CDR3 length equals 11 residues. Here the CDR3 reads CASSPTGELFF. The CDR3 nucleotides are TGTGCCAGCAGCCCCACCGGGGAGCTGTTTTTT.

There are many counts of this clonotype. The chain uses TRBV7-2 and TRBJ2-7; D is possibly TRBD2 (5 bases). This CDR3 has 13 amino acids. Trimming pared 6 bases from V and 7 bases from J, leaving 16 bases between. Germline-derived CDR1 and CDR2 are SGHTA and FQGNSA. CDR3 region: CASSQILRGEQYV. The CDR3 DNA sequence: TGTGCCAGCAGTCAAATACTTCGGGGAGAGCAGTACGTC.